This TCR beta chain was identified during a study of T cells after yellow fever vaccination. Study in general: SMART-Seq v4 Ultra Low Input served to prepare low-cell-number fractions. Findings and limits, study-wide: In post-booster samples, most primary-vaccination clones reappeared (approximately 96% CD4, around 87% CD8).

Of note for this clonotype: The antigen remains unidentified.

TCRdb reprocessed the 5' RACE reads with MiXCR, giving one entry per CDR3 protein. The repertoire consists of fewer than 500,000 distinct CDR3 sequences, with around a sixth occurring once and the leading ten covering 18%. The CDR3 is 16 amino acids. Germline V gene lookup returns CDR1 SEHNR and CDR2 FQNEAQ (reference sequence). V shed 5 bases, J shed 10 bases, and the junction held 15 bases outside the gene matches. The sample was PBMCs, taken before the yellow fever booster vaccination. The chain has TRBV7-9 and TRBJ2-1, with 9 bases that match TRBD1. The TCR sequence derives from a man aged 18 to 35 who received the YFV17D yellow fever vaccine. CDR3 in amino acids: CASSISFPGTGIEQFF. The CDR3 DNA reads TGTGCCAGCAGCATCTCTTTTCCCGGGACAGGGATCGAGCAGTTCTTC.